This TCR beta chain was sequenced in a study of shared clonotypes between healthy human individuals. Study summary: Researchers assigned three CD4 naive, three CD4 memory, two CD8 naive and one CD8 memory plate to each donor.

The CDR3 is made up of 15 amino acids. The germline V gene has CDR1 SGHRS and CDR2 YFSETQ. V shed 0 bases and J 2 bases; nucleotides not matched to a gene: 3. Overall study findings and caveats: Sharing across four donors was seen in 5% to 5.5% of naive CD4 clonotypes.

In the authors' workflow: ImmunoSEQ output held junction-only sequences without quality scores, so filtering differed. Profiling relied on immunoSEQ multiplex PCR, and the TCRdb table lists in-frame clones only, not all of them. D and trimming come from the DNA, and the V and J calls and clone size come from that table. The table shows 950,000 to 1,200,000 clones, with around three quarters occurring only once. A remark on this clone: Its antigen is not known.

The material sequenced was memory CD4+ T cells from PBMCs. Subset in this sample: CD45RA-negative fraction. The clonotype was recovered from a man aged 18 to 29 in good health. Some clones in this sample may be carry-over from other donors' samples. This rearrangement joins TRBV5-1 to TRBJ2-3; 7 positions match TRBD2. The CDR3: CASSLGDYHTDTQYF. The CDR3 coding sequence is TGCGCCAGCAGCTTGGGGGACTACCACACAGATACGCAGTATTTT.